The clone carrying this TCR beta chain occurred once. The data derive from a study of OX40 agonist ivuxolimab in advanced cancers. As for the study in general: Ivuxolimab is a fully human IgG2 antibody that activates OX40 (CD134).

J gave up 0 bases and V 0 bases, and 11 bases lay outside the gene matches. The CDR3 spans 21 residues. Germline V gene data show CDR1 as LNHDA and CDR2 as SQIVND (reference sequence). Using immunoSEQ multiplex PCR, the repertoire was profiled, and TCRdb retains in-frame clones only, with some absent. Found here are 60,000 or so clones, around 85% of them singletons; the top ten hold approximately 11%. The chain has TRBV19 and TRBJ2-3, with 14 positions matching TRBD2. The material was CD4+ or CD8+ T cells sorted from blood, obtained in a trial of the OX40 agonist ivuxolimab. This TCR derives from an adult with an advanced solid tumor such as melanoma, head and neck, liver or kidney cancer. CDR3 DNA sequence: TGTGCCAGTAGTATAGATCTTGGGGGACTAGCGGGGGAGATTAGCACAGATACGCAGTATTTT. The encoded protein is CASSIDLGGLAGEISTDTQYF.